This T cell receptor beta chain was documented in a study of T cells in Graves' hyperthyroidism and ophthalmopathy. This clonotype was recorded a few times. The target antigen is unknown. Study results and caveats: With a median lead of around 5.9 months before onset, the model predicted ophthalmopathy.

The source material, RNA transcripts, was used to amplify TCR beta CDR3 regions. HTBI primers were employed in a first-round RT-PCR of the TCR CDR3. In TCRdb, the multiplex PCR reads were re-called with MiXCR into one record per CDR3 protein. This repertoire shows 300,000 to 400,000 distinct CDR3 sequences, 13% found once; its top ten account for over 8.5%. The CDR3 loop spans 14 amino acids. Germline V CDR1 and CDR2: SGHDT, YYEEEE. V dropped 3 bases and J dropped 5 bases, with 12 bases sitting between them. This chain links TRBV5-6 with TRBJ2-1; either TRBD1 or TRBD2 may fit D (5 bases each). The TCR comes from a woman between 18 and 29 years old with Graves' hyperthyroidism. Sequences were obtained from blood. CDR3 region: CASSSGTQNNEQFF. In DNA, the CDR3 is TGTGCCAGCAGCTCCGGGACCCAGAACAATGAGCAGTTCTTC.